Below are 28 T cell receptor beta chains sequenced from a single sample in a study of somatic mutations in cytotoxic T cells in rheumatoid arthritis. The repertoire was sequenced with immunoSEQ multiplex PCR; TCRdb's copy has only in-frame clones and lacks some. Among some 17,000 clones listed, 70% to 80% were seen once. Sequenced: CD8+ T cells sorted from blood. The receptor set was obtained from an adult with rheumatoid arthritis.

The chain links TRBV7-6 to TRBJ2-3; 7 positions match TRBD2. The trim removed 5 bases at V and 2 bases at J, leaving 13 bases unmatched. The germline gives CDR1 SGHVS, CDR2 FNYEAQ. This CDR3 is built from 17 residues. In DNA form, the CDR3 reads TGTGCCAGCAGCCTTATCCCCCTGCGGGAGAACACAGATACGCAGTATTTT. This gives the protein CASSLIPLRENTDTQYF. Together with reference TRBV7-6 and TRBJ2-3, the CDR3 gives the full variable domain: GAGVSQSPRYKVTKRGQDVALRCDPISGHVSLYWYRQALGQGPEFLTYFNYEAQQDKSGLPNDRFSAERPEGSISTLTIQRTEQRDSAMYRCASSLIPLRENTDTQYFGPGTRLTVL.

The V and J genes are TRBV21-1 and TRBJ2-5; no DNA check was done on the table's D call, TRBD2. TRBV21-1 is termed a pseudogene. CDR3 size: 16 residues. In DNA form, the CDR3 reads TGTGCCAGCAGCAAAGACTCGGGGGGGCCTCAAGAGACCCAGTACTTC. Amino acids: CASSKDSGGPQETQYF.

The chain has TRBV4-2 and TRBJ2-5; 10 nucleotides match TRBD1. Judging by the DNA end, TRBJ2-7 fits better; the J call may be wrong. The CDR3 is made up of 15 amino acids. The V gene's germline CDR1 is LGHNA and CDR2 YNFKEQ. In nucleotides, the CDR3 is TGTGCCAGCAGCCAACCGGGACAGGGGAATTACGAGCAGTACTTC. Its protein is CASSQPGQGNYEQYF.

The gene calls are TRBV7-9 and TRBJ1-2; maybe TRBD1 (6 bases). The CDR3 loop spans 16 amino acids. The germline CDR1 and CDR2 sequences are SEHNR and FQNEAQ (reference sequence). Trimming removed 6 bases at V and 4 bases at J, with 21 bases between. CDR3 region: CASRSLQTGLIYGYTF. The CDR3 DNA follows: TGTGCCAGCAGGTCGTTGCAAACAGGGCTGATCTATGGCTACACCTTC.

The chain combines TRBV4-1 with TRBJ2-7, with TRBD1 matching over 7 bases. V dropped 2 bases and J dropped 5; count of bases not matched to a gene: 9. CDR3 length equals 15 residues. Germline assignment: CDR1 MGHRA and CDR2 YSYEKL. CDR3: CASSQLVDRSHEQYF. CDR3 in DNA: TGCGCCAGCAGCCAATTAGTGGACAGGTCCCACGAGCAGTACTTC.

The rearrangement joins TRBV4-1 to TRBJ1-3; 7 bases are shared with TRBD1. In germline, CDR1 is MGHRA, CDR2 YSYEKL. The V gene end was trimmed by 1 base and the J gene end by 7 bases; junction bases not matched to a gene: 1. The CDR3 runs 13 residues. The CDR3 loop is CASSQVRGNTIYF. The CDR3 nucleotides read TGCGCCAGCAGCCAAGTCAGGGGGAACACCATATATTTT.

The rearrangement joins TRBV11-2 to TRBJ2-2, with 11 bases aligning to TRBD2. This CDR3 region has 18 residues. After removal of 2 bases from V and 5 bases from J, the junction contained 10 bases not matched to a gene. The germline V gene has CDR1 SGHAT and CDR2 FQNNGV. The CDR3 DNA is TGTGCCAGCAGCTTACTTACTAGCGGGGGAGCGGGGACCGGGGAGCTGTTTTTT. The encoded protein is CASSLLTSGGAGTGELFF. Variable domain in full (rest from reference TRBV11-2 and TRBJ2-2): EAGVAQSPRYKIIEKRQSVAFWCNPISGHATLYWYQQILGQGPKLLIQFQNNGVVDDSQLPKDRFSAERLKGVDSTLKIQPAKLEDSAVYLCASSLLTSGGAGTGELFFGEGSRLTVL.

The J gene is TRBJ2-1, the V gene TRBV5-4; D is ambiguous. The CDR3 sequence is 12 residues long. Germline CDR1 is SGHNT and CDR2 is YYREEE (reference sequence). V shed 5 bases and J shed 8 bases, with 11 bases lying between them. The CDR3, as DNA: TGTGCCAGCAGTGGGGTGGGTGATGAGCAGTTCTTC. It is translated as CASSGVGDEQFF.

For the CDR3, the DNA is TGCGCCAGCAGCCAAGATTCAGGGTCTGATGAGCAGTACTTC. This encodes CASSQDSGSDEQYF. The chain couples TRBV4-1 to TRBJ2-5; D possibly corresponds to TRBD1 (5 bases). The germline V gene encodes CDR1 MGHRA and CDR2 YSYEKL. This CDR3 has 14 residues. V was trimmed by 0 bases and J by 11 bases, leaving 16 bases between them.

The V gene is TRBV5-6, the J gene TRBJ2-1; possibly TRBD1 for D (6 bases). The CDR3 runs to 12 residues. CDR1 is SGHDT, CDR2 YYEEEE, per germline. The V end lost 4 bases, the J end lost 9 bases, and 11 bases lay between the germline ends. CDR3 sequence reads: CASSPQGIEQFF. In DNA form, the CDR3 reads TGTGCCAGCAGCCCGCAGGGGATTGAGCAGTTCTTC.

The table lists this clone with a count of one. The rearrangement uses TRBV29-1 and TRBJ2-7, with D perhaps TRBD2 (5 bases). The CDR3 is 13 residues long. Germline values: CDR1 SQVTM, CDR2 ANQGSEA. V was cut by 7 bases and J by 5 bases, with 18 bases left in between. As DNA, the CDR3 is TGCAGCGCCTACACCGGTGAGACTAACGAGCAGTACTTC. Protein sequence: CSAYTGETNEQYF.

The genes are TRBV4-2 and TRBJ1-1; D is uncertain. Germline assignment: CDR1 LGHNA and CDR2 YNFKEQ. The CDR3 is 13 residues long. V gave up 3 bases and J gave up 6 bases, with 11 bases separating them. The CDR3, as DNA: TGTGCCAGCAGCCAGGACCACCTGGCTGAAGCTTTCTTT. Protein product: CASSQDHLAEAFF.

The rearrangement uses TRBV5-4 and TRBJ2-7; the D gene is possibly TRBD2 (7 bases). The CDR3 length is 13 residues. Deletions cut 4 bases from V and 1 base from J, with 9 bases between. Per germline, CDR1 SGHNT and CDR2 YYREEE (reference sequence). The CDR3 spells CASSSGTSYEQYF. The CDR3 nucleotides are TGTGCCAGCAGCAGCGGGACATCCTACGAGCAGTACTTC.

The chain has TRBV27 and TRBJ2-5; TRBD1 is a possible D gene (5 bases). Trimming took off 2 bases at V and 4 bases at J, with 14 bases between the two ends. This CDR3 comprises 15 residues. Germline V gives CDR1 MNHEY, CDR2 SMNVEV (reference sequence). CDR3 sequence: CASSLVGRVRETQYF. CDR3 DNA sequence: TGTGCCAGCAGTTTAGTGGGGCGAGTTAGAGAGACCCAGTACTTC.

Here the CDR3 DNA reads TGTGCCTGGAGGGAGCGGGGGGCCTACGAGCAGTACTTC. It translates to CAWRERGAYEQYF. This chain joins TRBV30 and TRBJ2-7; 9 bases are a match to TRBD2. V dropped 3 bases and J dropped 2; count of bases not matched to a gene: 2. Germline CDR1 is GTSNPN and CDR2 is SVGIG (reference sequence). This CDR3 is built from 13 residues.

The chain links TRBV6-1 to TRBJ1-1; TRBD1 matches 9 bases. The CDR3 runs to 14 residues. Germline assignment: CDR1 MNHNS and CDR2 SASEGT. Trimming cost V 8 bases and J 0 bases; bases outside gene matches: 4. The CDR3 DNA sequence: TGTGCCAGCCCGGGACAGGGCATGAACACTGAAGCTTTCTTT. As protein: CASPGQGMNTEAFF.

CDR3 DNA sequence: TGCGCCAGCAGCCATAGGATAGCGGGTTTCTACGAGCAGTACTTC. This gives the protein CASSHRIAGFYEQYF. The chain uses TRBV4-1 and TRBJ2-7; 7 bases agree with TRBD2. J was trimmed by 3 bases and V by 3 bases; bases with no gene match: 8. The CDR3 is made up of 15 amino acids. Germline lookup yields CDR1 MGHRA and CDR2 YSYEKL.

V and J are TRBV6-4 and TRBJ2-3, with D possibly being TRBD1 or TRBD2 (5 bases each). Trimming removed 0 bases from V and 10 bases from J, with 20 bases in between. This CDR3 region has 16 residues. CDR1 is MRHNA and CDR2 is SNTAGT in the germline V gene. As DNA, the CDR3 is TGTGCCAGCAGTGACTCCGGGACGGGCGACATAGGGCCGCAGTATTTT. Translating gives CASSDSGTGDIGPQYF.

J is TRBJ2-1 and V is TRBV27; D is possibly TRBD2 (5 bases). The V end was cut by 1 base, the J end by 10 bases, with 11 bases between. This CDR3 comprises 13 residues. The germline V gene encodes CDR1 MNHEY and CDR2 SMNVEV (reference sequence). In nucleotides, the CDR3 is TGTGCCAGCAGTTTATATTCCGGCGGGGAGCAGTTCTTC. Protein: CASSLYSGGEQFF.

The V gene is TRBV13, the J gene TRBJ2-4; unclear D gene. The germline V gene encodes CDR1 PRHDT and CDR2 FYEKMQ (reference sequence). This CDR3 has 14 amino acids. Trimming removed 4 bases from V and 5 bases from J, with 12 bases in between. The chain's CDR3 is CASSSRVEENIQYF. The CDR3 DNA follows: TGTGCCAGCAGCTCGCGTGTAGAGGAAAACATTCAGTACTTC.

The chain joins TRBV29-1 to TRBJ2-1, with 10 bases identical to TRBD1. The CDR3 loop spans 15 amino acids. Germline V gives CDR1 SQVTM, CDR2 ANQGSEA. Trimming at V came to 5 bases and at J to 4 bases, leaving 8 bases not matched to a gene. The CDR3 bases are TGCAGCGTTAATCCCCGGGACAGGGGTTACAATGAGCAGTTCTTC. It is translated as CSVNPRDRGYNEQFF.

The chain employs TRBV7-2 and TRBJ2-2; D is perhaps TRBD2 (6 bases). Germline V gene sequence: CDR1 SGHTA, CDR2 FQGNSA. This CDR3 region has 15 residues. V lost 1 base and J lost 1, with 7 bases in between. The CDR3 region is CASSLVGGNTGELFF. The CDR3, as DNA: TGTGCCAGCAGCTTAGTCGGGGGGAACACCGGGGAGCTGTTTTTT.

CDR3 in amino acids: CASSQDPGTEAFF. The CDR3, as DNA: TGCGCCAGCAGCCAAGATCCAGGGACTGAAGCTTTCTTT. J is TRBJ1-1 and V is TRBV4-1, with D possibly matching TRBD1 (5 bases). CDR3 length: 13 residues. Trimming pared 0 bases from V and 5 bases from J, leaving 7 bases between. Germline loops: CDR1 MGHRA, CDR2 YSYEKL.

This sequence joins TRBV23-1 and TRBJ2-7; no reliable D call. TRBV23-1 is identified as an open reading frame with a role that is uncertain. Trimming shortened V by 7 bases and J by 0 bases, and 13 bases separated the two germline ends. The CDR3 loop spans 14 amino acids. This CDR3 reads CASTHGPSSYEQYF. The DNA for the CDR3 is TGCGCCAGCACCCACGGGCCTAGCTCCTACGAGCAGTACTTC.

The chain has TRBV5-6 and TRBJ1-1; D unclear. Trimming pared 0 bases from V and 4 bases from J, leaving 7 bases between. This CDR3 spans 13 amino acids. The V gene's germline CDR1 is SGHDT and CDR2 YYEEEE. The CDR3 loop is CASSLAEGTEAFF. The CDR3 region has the DNA TGTGCCAGCAGCTTGGCAGAGGGCACTGAAGCTTTCTTT.

The count of this clone is one. This chain uses TRBV27 with TRBJ2-7; TRBD1 matches at 7 bases. The CDR3 loop spans 14 amino acids. The junction had 8 bases not matched to a gene; V was cut back by 6 bases and J by 3 bases. Germline V lookup: CDR1 MNHEY, CDR2 SMNVEV (reference sequence). As DNA, the CDR3 is TGTGCCAGCAGGGCAAGGGGGCAGGTCTACGAGCAGTACTTC. This sequence encodes CASRARGQVYEQYF.

This rearrangement joins TRBV11-2 to TRBJ2-7; TRBD1 matches 8 bases. The length of the CDR3 is 14 residues. Trimming cost V 2 bases and J 4 bases; bases outside gene matches: 4. CDR1 is SGHAT and CDR2 is FQNNGV in the germline V gene. The CDR3 DNA reads TGTGCCAGCAGCTTATGGCAGGGGGCTTACGAGCAGTACTTC. Encoded protein: CASSLWQGAYEQYF.

The chain couples TRBV7-9 to TRBJ2-5, with D possibly TRBD2 on 5 matching bases. Trimming took off 0 bases at V and 5 bases at J, with 25 bases between the two ends. Germline CDR1 SEHNR, CDR2 FQNEAQ (reference sequence). The CDR3 length is 19 residues. For the CDR3, the DNA is TGTGCCAGCAGCTTAGCGCTAGGTGAGACAAGAACTAGGGCGGAGACCCAGTACTTC. It codes for CASSLALGETRTRAETQYF. Based on the CDR3 plus reference TRBV7-9 and TRBJ2-5, the full variable domain is DTGVSQNPRHKITKRGQNVTFRCDPISEHNRLYWYRQTLGQGPEFLTYFQNEAQLEKSRLLSDRFSAERPKGSFSTLEIQRTEQGDSAMYLCASSLALGETRTRAETQYFGPGTRLLVL.